The 18 T cell receptor beta chains below were found in one sample sequenced in a study of long-term antiretroviral therapy in people with HIV. This was the immunoSEQ v3.0 assay at survey level. The assay was immunoSEQ multiplex PCR, and TCRdb's table has in-frame clones only and misses some. The sample shows roughly 39,000 clones, less than 90% of them seen only once. This specimen was unsorted PBMCs, taken just before starting antiretroviral therapy. The receptors were sampled from a woman aged 18-29 years with HIV.

This chain joins TRBV25-1 and TRBJ2-7, with TRBD2 as a possible D gene (6 bases). CDR1 and CDR2 (germline): MGHDK, SYGVNS. V lost 4 bases and J lost 6, with 13 bases in between. The CDR3 consists of 13 residues. CDR3 protein: CASSGPGSGEQYF. CDR3 nucleotides: TGTGCCAGCAGTGGACCCGGGAGCGGCGAGCAGTACTTC.

V and J are TRBV7-3 and TRBJ2-1, with 7 bases fitting TRBD2. The CDR3 is 13 amino acids. V gave up 2 bases and J gave up 9 bases; unmatched junction bases: 4. Germline values: CDR1 SGHTA, CDR2 FQGTGA. This chain's CDR3 is CASSLGGGSEQFF. CDR3 DNA sequence: TGTGCCAGCAGCTTAGGGGGAGGGAGTGAGCAGTTCTTC.

V and J are TRBV19 and TRBJ2-5, with 7 bases that match TRBD1. This CDR3 contains 14 residues. Trimming cost V 1 base and J 5 bases; bases outside gene matches: 4. CDR1 is LNHDA and CDR2 is SQIVND in the germline V gene (reference sequence). The CDR3 bases are TGTGCCAGTAGTATAGCAGGGGGTGGTGAGACCCAGTACTTC. Translation: CASSIAGGGETQYF.

V is TRBV7-8 and J is TRBJ1-1; D perhaps matches TRBD1 (6 bases). This CDR3 is built from 15 residues. From germline, CDR1 is SGHVS and CDR2 FQNEAQ. Trimming shortened V by 2 bases and J by 6 bases, and 16 bases separated the two germline ends. CDR3 sequence reads: CASSLRRGAGAEAFF. The CDR3 nucleotides read TGTGCCAGCAGCTTACGGCGGGGGGCCGGGGCTGAAGCTTTCTTT. The entire variable domain, with the rest obtained from reference TRBV7-8 and TRBJ1-1, is as follows: GAGVSQSPRYKVAKRGQDVALRCDPISGHVSLFWYQQALGQGPEFLTYFQNEAQLDKSGLPSDRFFAERPEGSVSTLKIQRTQQEDSAVYLCASSLRRGAGAEAFFGQGTRLTVV.

The V call is TRBV16, the J call TRBJ1-5, with 7 bases fitting TRBD1. With V trimmed by 7 bases and J by 6 bases, 12 bases remained unmatched. Germline loops: CDR1 KGHSY, CDR2 FQNENV. This CDR3 has 15 amino acids. CDR3 in DNA: TGTGCCAGCAACGGGTTGACAGGGACAAGTCAGCCCCAGCATTTT. This encodes CASNGLTGTSQPQHF.

This chain connects TRBV7-9 to TRBJ2-7, with D hard to call. V lost 5 bases, J lost 6 bases, and 11 bases lay in between. The V gene's germline CDR1 is SEHNR and CDR2 FQNEAQ (reference sequence). The CDR3 has 12 residues. CDR3 amino acids: CASSPMGSEQYF. The CDR3 DNA reads TGTGCCAGCAGCCCCATGGGGTCCGAGCAGTACTTC. Looking up the rest from reference TRBV7-9 and TRBJ2-7 gives the full variable domain: DTGVSQNPRHKITKRGQNVTFRCDPISEHNRLYWYRQTLGQGPEFLTYFQNEAQLEKSRLLSDRFSAERPKGSFSTLEIQRTEQGDSAMYLCASSPMGSEQYFGPGTRLTVT.

The chain has TRBV7-8 and TRBJ2-7, with 10 nucleotides matching TRBD2. V was pared by 5 bases and J by 2 bases, with 6 bases of the junction left unmatched. This CDR3 has 15 amino acids. CDR1 is SGHVS and CDR2 is FQNEAQ in the germline V gene. Here the CDR3 reads CASSRGLASAYEQYF. The CDR3 DNA reads TGTGCCAGCAGCCGGGGACTAGCGTCTGCCTACGAGCAGTACTTC.

The genes are TRBV4-3 and TRBJ1-2, with D perhaps TRBD1 (6 bases). Germline loops: CDR1 LGHNA, CDR2 YSLEER. V lost 4 bases and J 2 bases, leaving 23 bases between the germline ends. The CDR3 is 18 residues long. CDR3 bases: TGCGCCAGCAGCCCGAGCCTGAACTTCCGGACAGCCAACTATGGCTACACCTTC. Its translation: CASSPSLNFRTANYGYTF.

The chain couples TRBV4-1 to TRBJ1-4; 7 bases match TRBD1. CDR1 is MGHRA and CDR2 is YSYEKL in the germline V gene. Trimming took 1 base from V and 5 from J; bases not matched to a gene: 7. CDR3 length equals 16 residues. The CDR3: CASSQAIDRVNEKLFF. The CDR3 region has the DNA TGCGCCAGCAGCCAAGCGATCGACAGGGTGAATGAAAAACTGTTTTTT.

The J gene is TRBJ2-2, the V gene TRBV27; D is unresolved. V gave up 3 bases and J gave up 6 bases, with 14 bases separating them. The CDR3 is made up of 15 amino acids. In germline, CDR1 is MNHEY, CDR2 SMNVEV (reference sequence). DNA for the CDR3: TGTGCCAGCAGTTTCTGGGTCGGGTATCCCGGGGAGCTGTTTTTT. This translates into CASSFWVGYPGELFF.

The rearrangement uses TRBV6-6 and TRBJ2-7; 8 positions match TRBD2. V gave up 4 bases and J gave up 2 bases; unmatched junction bases: 4. There are 14 residues in the CDR3. The germline V gene encodes CDR1 MNHNY and CDR2 SVGAGI (reference sequence). CDR3 sequence (DNA): TGTGCCAGCAGTTTCAGCGGGAGCCCCTACGAGCAGTACTTC. This translates into CASSFSGSPYEQYF.

The V and J genes are TRBV9 and TRBJ2-7, with a weak D call TRBD1 (6 bases). V gave up 0 bases and J gave up 2 bases, with 18 bases separating them. The CDR3 sequence is 17 residues long. Looked up from germline, CDR1 is SGDLS and CDR2 is YYNGEE. The CDR3 nucleotides read TGTGCCAGCAGCGTAGCTGACAGGTTGATGTTCCCCTACGAGCAGTACTTC. Protein product: CASSVADRLMFPYEQYF.

The chain is built from TRBV10-1 and TRBJ1-4; D is unresolved. The ends were cut back, 9 bases at V and 2 bases at J, with 10 bases in the middle. Germline values: CDR1 WNHNN, CDR2 SYGVQD (reference sequence). The CDR3 spans 13 residues. CDR3 DNA: TGCGCCAGTAAGGGTCCTACTAATGAAAAACTGTTTTTT. Translation: CASKGPTNEKLFF.

The rearrangement uses TRBV10-2 and TRBJ2-7, with a weak D call TRBD2 (7 bases). V was cut by 3 bases and J by 5 bases, with 20 bases left in between. The CDR3 extends over 16 amino acids. Germline V gives CDR1 WSHSY, CDR2 SAAADI. CDR3 nucleotides: TGCGCCAGCAGTGACAGGGGAACAGGACTAGTCAACGAGCAGTACTTC. It translates to CASSDRGTGLVNEQYF.

The chain is built from TRBV18 and TRBJ2-7; D may be TRBD1 or TRBD2 (6 bases each). V dropped 1 base and J dropped 2 bases, with 18 bases sitting between them. Germline lookup yields CDR1 KGHSH and CDR2 LQKENI. The CDR3 runs to 17 residues. Here the CDR3 reads CASSPRRQEGAPYEQYF. CDR3 in DNA: TGTGCCAGCTCACCACGTAGACAGGAGGGAGCACCCTACGAGCAGTACTTC.

This clone came up once. This rearrangement joins TRBV28 to TRBJ1-1; 8 bases are a match to TRBD1. There are 13 residues in the CDR3. Trimming at V came to 6 bases and at J to 4 bases, leaving 4 bases not matched to a gene. Germline V gene sequence: CDR1 MDHEN, CDR2 SYDVKM. The CDR3 loop reads CASSATGGTEAFF. The CDR3, as DNA: TGTGCCAGCAGCGCAACAGGGGGCACTGAAGCTTTCTTT.

The rearrangement joins TRBV7-3 to TRBJ1-5; 7 bases are shared with TRBD1. Trimming cost V 2 bases and J 4 bases; bases outside gene matches: 17. Germline V gene data show CDR1 as SGHTA and CDR2 as FQGTGA. The CDR3 is 19 residues long. The CDR3 spells CASSLGRSSSTGMNQPQHF. CDR3 nucleotides: TGTGCCAGCAGCTTAGGCCGGAGTTCCTCGACAGGGATGAATCAGCCCCAGCATTTT.

This sequence joins TRBV15 and TRBJ1-1, with D hard to call. Deletions cut 8 bases from V and 2 bases from J, with 21 bases between. The CDR3 is 16 amino acids. The germline gives CDR1 LNHNV, CDR2 YYDKDF (reference sequence). The CDR3 here is CATGNDFGNPNTEAFF. The CDR3 DNA reads as TGTGCCACCGGAAACGATTTTGGGAACCCAAACACTGAAGCTTTCTTT.